What follows are 14 T cell receptor beta chains derived from one specimen sequenced in a study of vaccination and CD4 T cells after COVID-19. Their recognized antigens are unknown. Treatment of the sample: approximately nine-day PBMC culture with coronavirus spike peptide pools or control peptides (ViraFEST assay). Cultured CD4+ T cell DNA underwent sequencing with the Oncomine TCR Beta short-read assay. From the PCR reads, TCRdb called clonotypes with MiXCR, one entry per CDR3 protein. The sample carries about 20,000 distinct CDR3 sequences, about 43% recorded once. The sequencing here drew on CD4+ T cells from blood, cultured in vitro, taken after SARS-CoV-2 vaccination. These receptors all come from a human donor who had recovered from COVID-19.

The DNA for the CDR3 is TGTGCCAGCAGTTTACCGACCCCACGGACTGATATGAACACTGAAGCTTTCTTT. Encoded protein: CASSLPTPRTDMNTEAFF. V is TRBV27 and J is TRBJ1-1; D ambiguous. Trimming cost V 2 bases and J 0 bases, with 19 bases left between them. The CDR3 totals 18 residues. Germline CDR1 is MNHEY and CDR2 is SMNVEV (reference sequence).

The gene calls are TRBV6-1 and TRBJ1-2; D gene ambiguous. The CDR3 contains 14 residues. V shed 8 bases and J shed 2 bases, with 15 bases lying between them. Germline values: CDR1 MNHNS, CDR2 SASEGT. The CDR3 bases are TGTGCCAGCGGACCCCCGATAACAAACTATGGCTACACCTTC. Translated, it gives CASGPPITNYGYTF.

The chain is built from TRBV25-1 and TRBJ2-7; 7 bases are a match to TRBD1. This CDR3 has 14 residues. CDR1 and CDR2 from the germline V gene are MGHDK and SYGVNS. The ends lost 6 bases at V and 3 bases at J; junction bases unmatched: 8. The DNA for the CDR3 is TGTGCCAGCAGCCCACGGGACAGCCGCTACGAGCAGTACTTC. Translating it yields CASSPRDSRYEQYF.

This clonotype was observed a handful of times. This chain connects TRBV7-3 to TRBJ2-6, with TRBD2 as a possible D gene (6 bases). CDR3 length: 14 residues. Germline assignment: CDR1 SGHTA and CDR2 FQGTGA. Trimming left V 4 bases short and J 9 bases short, with 13 bases between. CDR3: CASSSPGTLNVLTF. CDR3 sequence (DNA): TGTGCCAGCAGCTCCCCGGGGACTCTCAACGTCCTGACTTTC.

There are a few counts of this clonotype. The rearrangement joins TRBV2 to TRBJ2-5; maybe TRBD1 (6 bases). The CDR3 extends over 12 amino acids. With 4 bases removed from V and 5 bases from J, the gap between germline ends came to 8 bases. Germline CDR1 is SNHLY and CDR2 is FYNNEI. The chain's CDR3 is CASSVQGETQYF. For the CDR3, the DNA is TGTGCCAGCAGTGTTCAGGGGGAGACCCAGTACTTC.

CDR3 protein: CAWSVRQGGEQYF. CDR3 DNA sequence: TGTGCCTGGAGTGTAAGGCAGGGAGGCGAGCAGTACTTC. The chain links TRBV30 to TRBJ2-7, with a tentative D call TRBD2 (6 bases). The CDR3 totals 13 residues. Germline V CDR1 and CDR2: GTSNPN, SVGIG (reference sequence). V lost 0 bases and J lost 6, with 12 bases in between.

This chain links TRBV6-2 or TRBV6-3 with TRBJ1-5; possible D gene TRBD1, 5 bases. The CDR3 consists of 18 residues. Germline V gene sequence: CDR1 MNHEY, CDR2 SVGEGT. Deletions cut 9 bases from V and 1 base from J, with 25 bases between. CDR3 loop: CARGFPEGSGESNQPQHF. CDR3 DNA sequence: TGTGCCAGAGGGTTCCCTGAGGGGTCCGGAGAGAGCAATCAGCCCCAGCATTTT.

The chain has TRBV7-9 and TRBJ1-1; no clear D gene. The CDR3 is made up of 12 amino acids. Germline lookup yields CDR1 SEHNR and CDR2 FQNEAQ (reference sequence). The V end was cut by 5 bases, the J end by 0 bases, with 4 bases between. The CDR3 sequence: CASSLVNTEAFF. Written as DNA, the CDR3 is TGTGCCAGCAGCCTGGTGAACACTGAAGCTTTCTTT.

This clonotype was detected only a few times. The chain couples TRBV6-5 to TRBJ1-2; 7 bases fit TRBD1. The trim removed 2 bases at V and 5 bases at J, leaving 2 bases unmatched. The germline gives CDR1 MNHEY, CDR2 SVGAGI. CDR3 length equals 13 residues. The CDR3 protein is CASSYATGYGYTF. The CDR3 nucleotides are TGTGCCAGCAGTTACGCGACAGGGTATGGCTACACCTTC.

The chain couples TRBV28 to TRBJ2-7; 11 bases agree with TRBD2. V trimming: 5 bases; J trimming: 5 bases; junction bases outside the gene matches: 11. The germline CDR1 and CDR2 sequences are MDHEN and SYDVKM. The CDR3 totals 16 residues. The CDR3 loop reads CASSRNVAGGNHEQYF. The CDR3 DNA reads as TGTGCCAGCAGTCGCAATGTAGCGGGAGGGAACCACGAGCAGTACTTC.

The V call is TRBV28, the J call TRBJ1-3; D remains ambiguous. The germline CDR1 and CDR2 sequences are MDHEN and SYDVKM. V was trimmed by 10 bases and J by 3 bases, leaving 10 bases between them. The CDR3 totals 12 residues. As DNA, the CDR3 is TGTGCCACCATCACCAGTGGAAACACCATATATTTT. Amino acid sequence: CATITSGNTIYF.

The V call is TRBV20-1, the J call TRBJ2-3; 10 nucleotides align to TRBD2. This CDR3 is built from 17 residues. J lost 3 bases, V lost 0 bases, and 9 bases had no gene match. Germline V gene lookup returns CDR1 DFQATT and CDR2 SNEGSKA (reference sequence). In DNA, the CDR3 is TGCAGTGCTAGAGATAGTAGGCTAGCGGGAGTTACAGATACGCAGTATTTT. Its translation: CSARDSRLAGVTDTQYF.

This clonotype turned up a few times. The V call is TRBV28, the J call TRBJ2-7; D could derive from TRBD1 or TRBD2 (5 bases each). Looked up from germline, CDR1 is MDHEN and CDR2 is SYDVKM. The CDR3 extends over 14 amino acids. V shed 7 bases and J shed 7 bases, with 20 bases lying between them. CDR3 in DNA: TGTGCCAGCACAACCCGGGACCCTTGGTCGGAGCAGTACTTC. It specifies CASTTRDPWSEQYF.

The V gene is TRBV7-2, the J gene TRBJ2-1; D perhaps matches TRBD1 (5 bases). CDR1 is SGHTA, CDR2 FQGNSA, per germline. This CDR3 has 14 amino acids. The V and J ends lost 0 bases and 4 bases respectively, with 7 bases between them. CDR3 amino acids: CASSLAGPYNEQFF. DNA of the CDR3: TGTGCCAGCAGCTTAGCGGGGCCTTACAATGAGCAGTTCTTC.